Each of the 17 T cell receptor beta chains below was sequenced from the same sample in a study of patients and donors after allogeneic stem cell transplantation. TCRdb independently ran MiXCR on the RT-PCR reads; one entry per CDR3 protein. In the table there are roughly 880,000 distinct CDR3 sequences, about a sixth of which are singletons. Sample: blood, either unsorted or a sorted T cell fraction (not recorded which). These receptor sequences come from a human donor who was either an allogeneic HSCT recipient or a stem cell or donor lymphocyte infusion donor (not recorded which). It is not recorded whose cells these are; they may come from a transplant donor.

The chain's CDR3 is CASSQPPGASSYEQYF. CDR3 bases: TGTGCCAGCAGCCAACCCCCGGGGGCAAGCTCCTACGAGCAGTACTTC. This chain uses TRBV6-2 or TRBV6-3 with TRBJ2-7, with D perhaps being TRBD1 or TRBD2 (6 bases each). Germline loops: CDR1 MNHEY, CDR2 SVGEGT. Deletions cut 6 bases from V and 0 bases from J, with 18 bases between. This CDR3 comprises 16 residues.

This clonotype has just a few counts. The rearrangement joins TRBV30 to TRBJ1-3, with D possibly matching TRBD1 (5 bases). V lost 2 bases, J lost 0 bases, and 17 bases lay in between. CDR3 length equals 17 residues. CDR1 GTSNPN and CDR2 SVGIG come from the germline V gene (reference sequence). The CDR3 loop is CAWSLSRTPNSGNTIYF. CDR3 DNA sequence: TGTGCCTGGAGTCTTTCCAGGACACCTAACTCTGGAAACACCATATATTTT. The entire variable domain, with the rest obtained from reference TRBV30 and TRBJ1-3, is as follows: SQTIHQWPATLVQPVGSPLSLECTVEGTSNPNLYWYRQAAGRGLQLLFYSVGIGQISSEVPQNLSASRPQDRQFILSSKKLLLSDSGFYLCAWSLSRTPNSGNTIYFGEGSWLTVV.

The chain carries TRBV5-1 and TRBJ2-3; D is perhaps TRBD2 (5 bases). Germline V gene data show CDR1 as SGHRS and CDR2 as YFSETQ. Trimming pared 5 bases from V and 4 bases from J, leaving 11 bases between. The CDR3 consists of 13 residues. The CDR3 DNA follows: TGCGCCAGCAGTAACACGAGGGCAGATACGCAGTATTTT. Protein product: CASSNTRADTQYF.

The chain uses TRBV20-1 and TRBJ2-7, with 9 bases identical to TRBD2. Losses at the gene ends were 0 bases for V and 6 bases for J; bases not matched to a gene: 9. Germline loops: CDR1 DFQATT, CDR2 SNEGSKA (reference sequence). The CDR3 is made up of 15 amino acids. The CDR3 DNA is TGCAGTGCTAGAGATCATAGCGGGAGACCTCCCGAGCAGTACTTC. Translated: CSARDHSGRPPEQYF.

A few counts support this clonotype. The chain uses TRBV6-2 or TRBV6-3 and TRBJ1-2; the D is unclear. Germline V gene lookup returns CDR1 MNHEY and CDR2 SVGEGT. CDR3 size: 14 residues. Trimming pared 5 bases from V and 2 bases from J, leaving 12 bases between. This CDR3 is CASSRNSHNYGYTF. CDR3 sequence (DNA): TGTGCCAGCAGTCGGAACAGCCACAACTATGGCTACACCTTC.

The chain employs TRBV7-6 and TRBJ1-4, with 8 nucleotides matching TRBD1. This CDR3 spans 13 amino acids. Germline CDR1 is SGHVS and CDR2 is FNYEAQ. Losses at the gene ends were 7 bases for V and 8 bases for J; bases not matched to a gene: 6. CDR3 loop: CASKDRAGEKLFF. The CDR3 nucleotides read TGTGCCAGCAAGGACAGGGCAGGGGAAAAACTGTTTTTT.

The rearrangement links TRBV15 to TRBJ2-7; TRBD2 is a possible D gene (6 bases). Germline assignment: CDR1 LNHNV and CDR2 YYDKDF (reference sequence). CDR3 length: 15 residues. The V end lost 0 bases, the J end lost 3 bases, and 12 bases lay between the germline ends. The CDR3 nucleotides are TGTGCCACCAGCAGAGATGGGGCGGGGATCTACGAGCAGTACTTC. It is translated as CATSRDGAGIYEQYF. Drawing the rest from reference TRBV15 and TRBJ2-7, the complete variable domain is DAMVIQNPRYQVTQFGKPVTLSCSQTLNHNVMYWYQQKSSQAPKLLFHYYDKDFNNEADTPDNFQSRRPNTSFCFLDIRSPGLGDTAMYLCATSRDGAGIYEQYFGPGTRLTVT.

The CDR3 DNA reads TGCGCCAGCAGCTTGGTTGCCAACTACGAGCAGTACTTC. Translation gives CASSLVANYEQYF. V gene TRBV5-1 combines with J gene TRBJ2-7; no clear D. Looked up from germline, CDR1 is SGHRS and CDR2 is YFSETQ. Trimming cost V 0 bases and J 3 bases, with 7 bases left between them. The CDR3 is 13 amino acids.

The chain joins TRBV6-2 or TRBV6-3 to TRBJ2-1; TRBD1 or TRBD2 may be the D gene (5 bases each). The CDR3 contains 16 residues. Trimming took off 6 bases at V and 2 bases at J, with 17 bases between the two ends. Germline V gene data show CDR1 as MNHEY and CDR2 as SVGEGT. The DNA for the CDR3 is TGTGCCAGCAGGAGTTCGGACATCGGGGCCTACAATGAGCAGTTCTTC. Translation gives CASRSSDIGAYNEQFF.

The rearrangement joins TRBV5-1 to TRBJ1-1; no definite D call. Trimming pared 0 bases from V and 6 bases from J, leaving 9 bases between. Germline CDR1 reads SGHRS; CDR2 reads YFSETQ. The CDR3 has 13 amino acids. The CDR3 reads CASSLDRFAEAFF. CDR3 bases: TGCGCCAGCAGCTTGGACCGTTTCGCTGAAGCTTTCTTT.

The rearrangement links TRBV6-1 to TRBJ1-6; no firm D call. Germline V gene lookup returns CDR1 MNHNS and CDR2 SASEGT. This CDR3 region has 16 residues. V lost 8 bases and J 0 bases, leaving 14 bases between the germline ends. CDR3 bases: TGTGCCAGCGCGGCGGATTTAAGCTCCTATAATTCACCCCTCCACTTT. Translating gives CASAADLSSYNSPLHF.

Only a few counts were recorded for this clonotype. The chain is built from TRBV3-1 and TRBJ2-3; D remains unclear. The CDR3 has 15 amino acids. V lost 1 base and J 6 bases, leaving 14 bases between the germline ends. Germline V gene lookup returns CDR1 LGHDT and CDR2 YNNKEL (reference sequence). The CDR3 is CASSQASVMGDTQYF. The CDR3 DNA is TGTGCCAGCAGCCAAGCTAGTGTTATGGGGGATACGCAGTATTTT.

This clonotype came up many times. The chain recombines TRBV10-3 with TRBJ2-3; 8 bases match TRBD1. The CDR3 covers 15 residues. Germline CDR1 and CDR2: ENHRY and SYGVKD. V shed 5 bases, J shed 3 bases, and the junction held 7 bases outside the gene matches. The CDR3 region is CAISFQGAGTDTQYF. The CDR3 region has the DNA TGTGCCATCAGTTTCCAGGGGGCGGGGACAGATACGCAGTATTTT.

This clonotype turned up a few times. The chain carries TRBV4-2 and TRBJ2-4, with D possibly being TRBD1 (6 bases). This CDR3 has 16 residues. CDR1 is LGHNA and CDR2 is YNFKEQ in the germline V gene. V lost 0 bases, J lost 2 bases, and 11 bases lay in between. In nucleotides, the CDR3 is TGTGCCAGCAGCCAAGATCCAAGGGGGACCAAAAACATTCAGTACTTC. This encodes CASSQDPRGTKNIQYF.

This chain uses TRBV6-1 with TRBJ2-2, with 7 positions matching TRBD1. CDR3 length: 14 residues. The germline CDR1 and CDR2 sequences are MNHNS and SASEGT. V lost 10 bases and J lost 3; bases outside the gene matches: 8. For the CDR3, the DNA is TGTGCCACCACCGGGACAGACTACACCGGGGAGCTGTTTTTT. Its protein product is CATTGTDYTGELFF.

This clonotype was seen only a few times. The chain combines TRBV24-1 with TRBJ2-1, with unresolved D. The V end lost 9 bases, the J end lost 5 bases, and 13 bases lay between the germline ends. The germline V gene has CDR1 KGHDR and CDR2 SFDVKD. This CDR3 contains 13 residues. Here the CDR3 DNA reads TGTGCCACCCAAACCGGAAACAACAATGAGCAGTTCTTC. This translates into CATQTGNNNEQFF.

The chain employs TRBV7-2 and TRBJ1-2; weak D call: TRBD1 (5 bases). Germline V CDR1 and CDR2: SGHTA, FQGNSA. There are 14 residues in the CDR3. Trimming shortened V by 0 bases and J by 2 bases, and 7 bases separated the two germline ends. The CDR3 region has the DNA TGTGCCAGCAGCTTAGCCAGGGAGAACTATGGCTACACCTTC. It translates to CASSLARENYGYTF.